These 25 T cell receptor beta chains originate from one sample sequenced in a study of low-dose radiotherapy and immunotherapy resistance in tumors. First-strand cDNA relied on TRAV- and TRBV-specific primers spanning alpha and beta chains. TCR amplification involved around 22 PCR cycles with a constant-region primer and V-primer adapter. TCRdb ran MiXCR on the reads and lists one entry per CDR3 protein. The sample has tens of thousands of distinct CDR3 sequences, 9.4% seen once. The time point here: before trial treatment. The material sequenced was PBMCs, taken before treatment. These receptors all come from a male donor with prostate cancer.

In its sample, this clonotype was seen many times. The chain couples TRBV28 to TRBJ2-2; 9 bases are shared with TRBD1. The CDR3 covers 17 residues. V was clipped by 6 bases and J by 0 bases; unmatched bases: 8. Germline V CDR1 and CDR2: MDHEN, SYDVKM. CDR3 protein: CASRTGQGQTNTGELFF. The CDR3 DNA is TGTGCCAGCAGGACCGGACAGGGGCAGACGAACACCGGGGAGCTGTTTTTT.

In its sample, this clonotype was seen many times. The V gene is TRBV29-1, the J gene TRBJ2-1; the match to TRBD1 covers 7 bases. Losses at the gene ends were 4 bases for V and 2 bases for J; bases not matched to a gene: 8. The CDR3 contains 15 residues. Germline loops: CDR1 SQVTM, CDR2 ANQGSEA. Here the CDR3 reads CSVGQGLQPYNEQFF. In nucleotides, the CDR3 is TGCAGCGTTGGACAGGGTTTGCAGCCCTACAATGAGCAGTTCTTC.

This clonotype was detected ten times or more. The chain recombines TRBV9 with TRBJ2-2, with 9 bases identical to TRBD2. CDR1 and CDR2 from the germline V gene are SGDLS and YYNGEE. The CDR3 spans 16 residues. The V segment lost 0 bases and the J segment 8 bases; nucleotides outside the gene matches: 8. CDR3 sequence reads: CASSVVVSGSSGELFF. CDR3 sequence (DNA): TGTGCCAGCAGCGTAGTCGTTAGCGGGAGCTCGGGGGAGCTGTTTTTT.

This clonotype was detected ten times or more. V gene TRBV19 combines with J gene TRBJ2-2; D unresolved. This CDR3 contains 15 residues. Germline lookup yields CDR1 LNHDA and CDR2 SQIVND (reference sequence). Trimming removed 3 bases at V and 6 bases at J, with 14 bases between. CDR3 loop: CASSMSDRIPGELFF. The CDR3 DNA reads TGTGCCAGTAGTATGTCCGATAGGATCCCCGGGGAGCTGTTTTTT.

This clonotype was counted ten times or more. The chain employs TRBV4-3 and TRBJ2-7; 14 positions match TRBD2. The junction had 8 bases not matched to a gene; V was cut back by 1 base and J by 3 bases. Germline assignment: CDR1 LGHNA and CDR2 YSLEER. The CDR3 loop spans 18 amino acids. CDR3 region: CASSQGPVGTSGSYEQYF. The CDR3 DNA follows: TGCGCCAGCAGCCAAGGGCCAGTCGGGACTAGCGGGAGCTACGAGCAGTACTTC.

This clonotype came up many times. The junction shows a germline mismatch at one end, possibly a read error. V is TRBV28 and J is TRBJ2-7, with 14 bases matching TRBD2. Germline V lookup: CDR1 MDHEN, CDR2 SYDVKM. The CDR3 covers 15 residues. This CDR3 is CASSTPGLAGERSDF. The CDR3 DNA follows: TGTGCCAGCAGTACACCGGGACTAGCGGGGGAGAGGTCGGACTTC.

This clonotype occurred many times. The chain recombines TRBV10-3 with TRBJ1-2; D is perhaps TRBD1 (5 bases). In germline, CDR1 is ENHRY, CDR2 SYGVKD. The CDR3 contains 14 residues. Trimming took 0 bases from V and 13 from J, leaving 18 bases between them. The CDR3 DNA sequence: TGTGCCATCAGTGAGTCGATAGTCCGGGGAGGGACCACCTTC. Protein product: CAISESIVRGGTTF.

At least ten counts were recorded for this clonotype. The V and J genes are TRBV28 and TRBJ1-1, with D maybe TRBD1 (6 bases). V was trimmed by 1 base and J by 1 base, leaving 10 bases between them. In germline, CDR1 is MDHEN, CDR2 SYDVKM. CDR3 length equals 15 residues. The CDR3 reads CASSLYGRGNTEAFF. CDR3 nucleotides: TGTGCCAGCAGTTTATATGGCAGGGGGAACACTGAAGCTTTCTTT.

This clonotype was observed many times. J is TRBJ2-7 and V is TRBV19; D possibly corresponds to TRBD2 (5 bases). The CDR3 is 15 residues long. Per germline, CDR1 LNHDA and CDR2 SQIVND (reference sequence). Trimming cost V 3 bases and J 0 bases, with 12 bases left between them. In DNA, the CDR3 is TGTGCCAGTAGTATTACCGGACTGCCCTCCTACGAGCAGTACTTC. Its protein product is CASSITGLPSYEQYF.

This clonotype occurred many times. V usage is TRBV12-3 or TRBV12-4 and J usage is TRBJ1-2; 8 nucleotides line up with TRBD1. The CDR3 is made up of 13 amino acids. J lost 7 bases, V lost 2 bases, and 3 bases had no gene match. DNA of the CDR3: TGTGCCAGCAGTTTACAGGGGGCGACTGGCTACACCTTC. Its protein product is CASSLQGATGYTF.

This clonotype was counted at least ten times. The chain couples TRBV5-1 to TRBJ2-7; 10 bases fit TRBD1. The CDR3 runs 14 residues. The germline gives CDR1 SGHRS, CDR2 YFSETQ. The J segment lost 5 bases and the V segment lost 4 bases, leaving 6 bases of the junction unmatched. Here the CDR3 DNA reads TGCGCCAGCAGCGCGACAGGGGGCTACCACGAGCAGTACTTC. Translating it yields CASSATGGYHEQYF.

This clonotype was observed many times. J is TRBJ2-1 and V is TRBV13; 8 positions agree with TRBD1. Germline loops: CDR1 PRHDT, CDR2 FYEKMQ (reference sequence). The CDR3 has 15 amino acids. After removal of 7 bases from V and 4 bases from J, the junction contained 9 bases not matched to a gene. The chain's CDR3 is CASTSQDRAYNEQFF. As DNA, the CDR3 is TGTGCCAGCACCTCCCAGGACAGGGCTTACAATGAGCAGTTCTTC.

This clonotype was found many times. The rearrangement joins TRBV28 to TRBJ1-2; the D gene is possibly TRBD1 (5 bases). Germline V gives CDR1 MDHEN, CDR2 SYDVKM. The CDR3 consists of 17 residues. Trimming pared 2 bases from V and 5 bases from J, leaving 21 bases between. CDR3 DNA: TGTGCCAGCAGTTTAAAAACAGGACCCCCTTATTTTTATGGCTACACCTTC. This encodes CASSLKTGPPYFYGYTF.

A word on this clonotype: The DNA is left out, because the CDR3 cannot be placed on it with certainty; the CDR3 is given as TCRdb lists it. The chain combines TRBV5-5 with TRBJ2-1; TRBD2, the D gene given by the table, was not confirmed from the DNA. The CDR3 spans 20 amino acids, including both terminal residues. Per the germline V gene, CDR1 is SGHKS and CDR2 is YYEKEE (reference sequence). CDR3 protein: CASSFYICSASMSSGSGGFF.

This clonotype was seen at least ten times. This chain joins TRBV2 and TRBJ1-5; D gene ambiguous. The CDR3 loop spans 15 amino acids. V lost 6 bases, J lost 0 bases, and 12 bases lay in between. Germline V gene data show CDR1 as SNHLY and CDR2 as FYNNEI. Here the CDR3 DNA reads TGTGCCAGCAGGACCCTAGCTAATAGCAATCAGCCCCAGCATTTT. Translation gives CASRTLANSNQPQHF.

This clonotype showed up many times. This chain joins TRBV28 and TRBJ1-2, with D perhaps matching TRBD1 (6 bases). Germline lookup yields CDR1 MDHEN and CDR2 SYDVKM. V was clipped by 5 bases and J by 8 bases, with 12 bases between them. The CDR3 is made up of 12 amino acids. The CDR3 DNA reads as TGTGCCAGCAGTACCTACACAGGGGGCTACACCTTC. This gives the protein CASSTYTGGYTF.

Ten or more counts support this clonotype. The chain is built from TRBV6-2 or TRBV6-3 and TRBJ2-2, with D possibly being TRBD2 (6 bases). This CDR3 contains 14 residues. CDR1 MNHEY and CDR2 SVGEGT come from the germline V gene. V lost 7 bases, J lost 5 bases, and 14 bases lay in between. CDR3 nucleotide sequence: TGTGCCAGCACTCGGCTAGCGAGGACCGGGGAGCTGTTTTTT. Amino acid sequence: CASTRLARTGELFF.

Regarding this clonotype: A far larger clone is a single base away, which makes a read error likely. The chain has TRBV28 and TRBJ2-1; 11 bases map to TRBD2. The germline CDR1 and CDR2 sequences are MDHEN and SYDVKM. The CDR3 extends over 14 amino acids. Trimming took 6 bases from V and 10 from J; bases not matched to a gene: 8. The CDR3 reads CASSELAGDPEQFF. The CDR3 DNA follows: TGTGCCAGCAGCGAACTAGCGGGGGATCCCGAGCAGTTCTTC.

This clonotype was counted ten times or more. This rearrangement joins TRBV5-1 to TRBJ2-1; no definite D call. Between the trimmed V and J ends, which lost 1 base and 7 bases, there was a span of 12 bases. This CDR3 contains 14 residues. CDR1 and CDR2 from the germline V gene are SGHRS and YFSETQ. This chain's CDR3 is CASSLYPVGNEQFF. CDR3 in DNA: TGCGCCAGCAGCTTGTACCCGGTGGGAAATGAGCAGTTCTTC.

Turning to this clonotype: It differs at one base from a far larger clone, so likely a read error. V is TRBV6-4 and J is TRBJ2-4, with 9 bases identical to TRBD2. The CDR3 contains 16 residues. Germline trimming cut 5 bases from V and 13 bases from J; bases unmatched to any gene: 18. Germline loops: CDR1 MRHNA, CDR2 SNTAGT. This CDR3 reads CASSRTGTSLYNEQYF. CDR3 bases: TGTGCCAGCAGTCGCACCGGGACTAGCCTGTACAATGAGCAGTACTTC.

This clonotype was detected many times. V is TRBV5-1 and J is TRBJ1-2, with TRBD1 as a possible D gene (5 bases). The CDR3 has 13 residues. V was cut by 4 bases and J by 4 bases, with 11 bases left in between. Germline V lookup: CDR1 SGHRS, CDR2 YFSETQ. CDR3: CASSRDSTYGYTF. The CDR3 DNA reads as TGCGCCAGCAGCCGTGACAGCACCTATGGCTACACCTTC.

At least ten counts were recorded for this clonotype. The genes are TRBV27 and TRBJ2-1; TRBD1 agrees at 11 bases. The germline V gene encodes CDR1 MNHEY and CDR2 SMNVEV (reference sequence). The CDR3 has 19 amino acids. V lost 2 bases and J lost 0; bases outside the gene matches: 9. CDR3 nucleotides: TGTGCCAGCAGTTTACGGACAGGGGGCCTCCGTAGCTCCTACAATGAGCAGTTCTTC. This codes for CASSLRTGGLRSSYNEQFF.

Points on this clonotype: A far larger clone is off by one base, so a read error is likely. In this CDR3 the conserved last residue, phenylalanine or tryptophan, is missing, so a read error is likely. The chain recombines TRBV6-1 with TRBJ1-1, with D unresolved. The CDR3 spans 14 residues. V dropped 5 bases and J dropped 5 bases, with 15 bases sitting between them. Looked up from germline, CDR1 is MNHNS and CDR2 is SASEGT. The CDR3 loop is CASSYGGPGTEAFY. In DNA, the CDR3 is TGTGCCAGCAGTTACGGAGGCCCGGGGACTGAAGCTTTCTAT.

With regard to this clonotype: A far larger clone is only one base removed, so a read error is likely. The CDR3 nucleotides are TGTGCCTCCACAGGGGCCCCAAGGACCTACGAGCAGTTCTTC. This sequence encodes CASTGAPRTYEQFF. This chain connects TRBV28 to TRBJ2-1, with 7 bases fitting TRBD1. CDR3 length: 14 residues. Germline V gene sequence: CDR1 MDHEN, CDR2 SYDVKM. With 11 bases clipped from V and 10 bases from J, the junction kept 17 bases outside the gene matches.

At least ten counts were recorded for this clonotype. This rearrangement joins TRBV7-2 to TRBJ2-3; no reliable D call. Trimming removed 4 bases from V and 1 base from J, with 12 bases in between. Germline values: CDR1 SGHTA, CDR2 FQGNSA. The CDR3 contains 15 residues. This CDR3 reads CASSSDPWGTDTQYF. The CDR3 DNA follows: TGTGCCAGCAGCTCGGACCCTTGGGGCACAGATACGCAGTATTTT.